These 29 T cell receptor beta chains originate from one sample sequenced in a study of blood T cell repertoires in COVID-19. The protocol was immunoSEQ multiplex PCR, while the TCRdb copy is restricted to in-frame clones and leaves out a portion. The repertoire consists of fewer than 500,000 clones, with nearly 90% occurring once and the leading ten covering under 2.5%. Input material: PBMCs or T cells enriched from blood (not recorded which). All receptors derive from a woman under 30 with acute COVID-19.

This chain links TRBV6-5 with TRBJ1-1, with D possibly matching TRBD1 (5 bases). V lost 6 bases and J lost 8, with 10 bases in between. In germline, CDR1 is MNHEY, CDR2 SVGAGI. This CDR3 has 11 residues. CDR3 sequence: CASRQAGEAFF. The DNA for the CDR3 is TGTGCCAGCAGACAGGCGGGAGAAGCTTTCTTT.

The V call is TRBV4-3, the J call TRBJ1-2; D uncertain. The CDR3 extends over 13 amino acids. Germline CDR1 and CDR2: LGHNA and YSLEER. Trimming removed 3 bases from V and 7 bases from J, with 12 bases in between. The CDR3 DNA reads TGCGCCAGCAGCCAGTCGGGGAGCGGTGGCTACACCTTC. It codes for CASSQSGSGGYTF.

This chain connects TRBV5-1 to TRBJ2-3, with 10 bases fitting TRBD2. This CDR3 contains 16 residues. Germline V gene lookup returns CDR1 SGHRS and CDR2 YFSETQ. Trimming removed 0 bases from V and 2 bases from J; junction bases left unmatched: 3. The CDR3 sequence is CASSLDLAGVTDTQYF. The CDR3 DNA reads TGCGCCAGCAGCTTGGACCTAGCGGGAGTCACAGATACGCAGTATTTT.

This chain joins TRBV10-2 and TRBJ2-5, with 11 positions matching TRBD2. The CDR3 is 15 amino acids. Trimming at V came to 10 bases and at J to 5 bases, leaving 12 bases not matched to a gene. Germline CDR1 and CDR2: WSHSY and SAAADI. CDR3 region: CATLYSGRAGETQYF. The CDR3 bases are TGCGCCACCTTATATAGCGGGAGGGCCGGGGAGACCCAGTACTTC.

This CDR3 is CASSLGSGSRSYEQYF. The CDR3 DNA is TGTGCCAGCAGCTTAGGAAGCGGGAGTAGGTCCTACGAGCAGTACTTC. This chain links TRBV7-2 with TRBJ2-7; 8 nucleotides align to TRBD2. J was trimmed by 1 base and V by 1 base; bases with no gene match: 6. The CDR3 loop spans 16 amino acids. Germline V gene sequence: CDR1 SGHTA, CDR2 FQGNSA. Together with reference TRBV7-2 and TRBJ2-7, the CDR3 gives the full variable domain: GAGVSQSPSNKVTEKGKDVELRCDPISGHTALYWYRQSLGQGLEFLIYFQGNSAPDKSGLPSDRFSAERTGGSVSTLTIQRTQQEDSAVYLCASSLGSGSRSYEQYFGPGTRLTVT.

The chain couples TRBV10-2 to TRBJ2-1; D possibly corresponds to TRBD2 (6 bases). V was cut by 0 bases and J by 1 base, with 7 bases left in between. The CDR3 runs to 15 residues. The germline gives CDR1 WSHSY, CDR2 SAAADI. CDR3 nucleotide sequence: TGCGCCAGCAGTGAGTCGGGGGGATCCTACAATGAGCAGTTCTTC. It specifies CASSESGGSYNEQFF.

J is TRBJ2-1 and V is TRBV11-2, with 9 bases identical to TRBD2. There are 19 residues in the CDR3. J was trimmed by 1 base and V by 1 base; bases with no gene match: 11. Germline V CDR1 and CDR2: SGHAT, FQNNGV. CDR3 sequence (DNA): TGTGCCAGCAGCTTAGGAGGTAGCGGGAGAGACATTTCCTACAATGAGCAGTTCTTC. Translating gives CASSLGGSGRDISYNEQFF.

This chain uses TRBV2 with TRBJ1-2, with D tentatively TRBD1 (5 bases). The CDR3 is made up of 13 amino acids. The V end was cut by 6 bases, the J end by 5 bases, with 13 bases between. Germline assignment: CDR1 SNHLY and CDR2 FYNNEI. CDR3 region: CASRLQVGYGYTF. In DNA, the CDR3 is TGTGCCAGCAGGCTACAGGTGGGGTATGGCTACACCTTC.

The V and J genes are TRBV3-1 (or the pseudogene TRBV3-2) and TRBJ1-6, with D hard to call. Trimming pared 1 base from V and 5 bases from J, leaving 12 bases between. The V gene's germline CDR1 is LGHDT and CDR2 YNNKEL (reference sequence). The CDR3 runs to 16 residues. For the CDR3, the DNA is TGTGCCAGCAGCCAAGCAAGCACGAGCAATAATTCACCCCTCCACTTT. This translates into CASSQASTSNNSPLHF.

This clone appeared a few times. The rearrangement uses TRBV30 and TRBJ1-6, with 9 nucleotides matching TRBD1. The CDR3 loop spans 16 amino acids. CDR1 is GTSNPN and CDR2 is SVGIG in the germline V gene (reference sequence). V was pared by 1 base and J by 5 bases, with 6 bases of the junction left unmatched. The CDR3 DNA is TGTGCCTGGAGTGCTCCGTGGGACAGGGATAATTCACCCCTCCACTTT. It is translated as CAWSAPWDRDNSPLHF.

Here the CDR3 reads CAIARQGAHGYTF. Here the CDR3 DNA reads TGTGCCATCGCCCGACAGGGGGCCCATGGCTACACCTTC. V and J are TRBV6-5 and TRBJ1-2, with 10 bases fitting TRBD1. The V segment lost 10 bases and the J segment 6 bases; nucleotides outside the gene matches: 8. Germline V gene data show CDR1 as MNHEY and CDR2 as SVGAGI. This CDR3 is built from 13 residues.

This chain uses TRBV27 with TRBJ2-1; 8 bases agree with TRBD2. V was pared by 9 bases and J by 9 bases, with 22 bases of the junction left unmatched. The germline gives CDR1 MNHEY, CDR2 SMNVEV (reference sequence). The length of the CDR3 is 17 residues. The CDR3 bases are TGTGCCAGTTCGTCCCGGAGCAGGACTAGCAGTTATGGTGAGCAGTTCTTC. Translating it yields CASSSRSRTSSYGEQFF.

The V gene is TRBV6-5, the J gene TRBJ1-2, with D unclear. V gave up 6 bases and J gave up 4 bases, with 15 bases separating them. The CDR3 contains 14 residues. Germline CDR1 MNHEY, CDR2 SVGAGI. CDR3 sequence reads: CASRLTGRSYGYTF. DNA of the CDR3: TGTGCCAGCAGGTTAACCGGTAGGAGCTATGGCTACACCTTC.

This sequence joins TRBV11-2 and TRBJ2-5; D possibly corresponds to TRBD2 (8 bases). The V end was cut by 1 base, the J end by 5 bases, with 23 bases between. The CDR3 spans 18 residues. CDR1 and CDR2 from the germline V gene are SGHAT and FQNNGV. Here the CDR3 reads CASSLGKTGTSGGETQYF. The CDR3 DNA reads TGTGCCAGCAGCTTAGGAAAGACAGGGACGAGCGGGGGTGAGACCCAGTACTTC.

The chain has TRBV19 and TRBJ1-6; unclear D gene. Germline lookup yields CDR1 LNHDA and CDR2 SQIVND (reference sequence). The CDR3 covers 15 residues. With 2 bases removed from V and 9 bases from J, the gap between germline ends came to 14 bases. CDR3 sequence (DNA): TGTGCCAGTAGTATAACGGAGGGAGAAGGTTCACCCCTCCACTTT. Translating gives CASSITEGEGSPLHF.

CDR3 coding DNA: TGTGCTAGTGGTTTGTACAGGGCAGGGCGAGAGACCCAGTACTTC. Amino acids: CASGLYRAGRETQYF. This chain uses TRBV12-5 with TRBJ2-5; maybe TRBD1 (6 bases). The CDR3 spans 15 residues. CDR1 is LGHNT and CDR2 is FRNRAP in the germline V gene. V was cut by 2 bases and J by 4 bases, with 14 bases left in between.

The rearrangement links TRBV7-9 to TRBJ2-2; 8 bases match TRBD1. Germline V gives CDR1 SEHNR, CDR2 FQNEAQ (reference sequence). The V segment lost 5 bases and the J segment 5 bases; nucleotides outside the gene matches: 16. The CDR3 sequence is 18 residues long. The CDR3 DNA reads TGTGCCAGCAGCCTTCTCACAGGGGGAACCGGGATGACCGGGGAGCTGTTTTTT. Its protein is CASSLLTGGTGMTGELFF.

This clone was counted only a few times. The rearrangement links TRBV7-8 to TRBJ2-7; no definite D call. The germline V gene encodes CDR1 SGHVS and CDR2 FQNEAQ. The CDR3 runs 15 residues. V lost 1 base and J 2 bases, leaving 12 bases between the germline ends. The CDR3 reads CASSLEVGNTYEQYF. As DNA, the CDR3 is TGTGCCAGCAGCTTAGAGGTGGGCAACACCTACGAGCAGTACTTC.

The V gene is TRBV4-1, the J gene TRBJ2-7, with 9 bases lining up with TRBD2. This CDR3 spans 16 amino acids. The V gene end was trimmed by 5 bases and the J gene end by 1 base; junction bases not matched to a gene: 9. The germline gives CDR1 MGHRA, CDR2 YSYEKL. Here the CDR3 reads CASSRGGSGGSYEQYF. For the CDR3, the DNA is TGCGCCAGCAGCAGAGGGGGTAGCGGGGGATCCTACGAGCAGTACTTC.

V gene TRBV5-6 combines with J gene TRBJ1-4; D perhaps matches TRBD1 (6 bases). Germline CDR1 SGHDT, CDR2 YYEEEE. The CDR3 has 15 residues. The V gene lost 3 bases and the J gene lost 5 bases, with 14 bases spanning the gap. The CDR3 region has the DNA TGTGCCAGCAGCTCGAGGGGGTACCAGAATGAAAAACTGTTTTTT. Its protein is CASSSRGYQNEKLFF.

The chain employs TRBV3-1 (or the pseudogene TRBV3-2) and TRBJ1-1, with a tentative D call TRBD1 (6 bases). Trimming stripped 5 bases from V and 5 bases from J, with 18 bases between. Germline V gene data show CDR1 as LGHDT and CDR2 as YNNKEL (reference sequence). The CDR3 spans 15 residues. The DNA for the CDR3 is TGTGCCAGCAGCGGCCAGACAGGTCGAGGGACTGAAGCTTTCTTT. As protein: CASSGQTGRGTEAFF.

The chain is built from TRBV9 and TRBJ2-7; 7 nucleotides match TRBD1. CDR1 SGDLS and CDR2 YYNGEE come from the germline V gene. V lost 3 bases, J lost 6 bases, and 9 bases stayed unmatched. This CDR3 has 14 amino acids. In nucleotides, the CDR3 is TGTGCCAGCAGCGCGGACAGGCCAACTTCCGAGCAGTACTTC. Amino acid sequence: CASSADRPTSEQYF.

This chain links TRBV19 with TRBJ2-7; 13 bases are a match to TRBD2. The CDR3 covers 18 residues. With 1 base clipped from V and 2 bases from J, the junction kept 8 bases outside the gene matches. Germline values: CDR1 LNHDA, CDR2 SQIVND (reference sequence). As DNA, the CDR3 is TGTGCCAGTAGTATAGCGGGACTAGCGGGAACGGGGACCTACGAGCAGTACTTC. The encoded protein is CASSIAGLAGTGTYEQYF.

J is TRBJ1-2 and V is TRBV5-6; D remains ambiguous. The germline V gene has CDR1 SGHDT and CDR2 YYEEEE. This CDR3 comprises 11 residues. V was trimmed by 4 bases and J by 8 bases, leaving 9 bases between them. For the CDR3, the DNA is TGTGCCAGCAGCCTAGAAAGGGGCTACACCTTC. Translation gives CASSLERGYTF.

The chain is built from TRBV10-3 and TRBJ1-4, with 7 bases aligning to TRBD1. The CDR3 extends over 13 amino acids. CDR1 is ENHRY, CDR2 SYGVKD, per germline. V shed 8 bases and J 8 bases; nucleotides not matched to a gene: 8. The DNA of the CDR3 is TGTGCCATCGGGTTCTCAGGGGGGGAAAAACTGTTTTTT. The encoded protein is CAIGFSGGEKLFF.

The J gene is TRBJ2-6, the V gene TRBV30; D unresolved. Between the trimmed V and J ends, which lost 5 bases and 0 bases, there was a span of 5 bases. The germline V gene encodes CDR1 GTSNPN and CDR2 SVGIG (reference sequence). The CDR3 spans 13 residues. CDR3 protein: CAWLSSGANVLTF. For the CDR3, the DNA is TGTGCCTGGTTGAGCTCTGGGGCCAACGTCCTGACTTTC.

V usage is TRBV15 and J usage is TRBJ2-2, with 10 bases that match TRBD2. Germline CDR1 and CDR2: LNHNV and YYDKDF (reference sequence). Trimming removed 2 bases from V and 7 bases from J; junction bases left unmatched: 16. The CDR3 has 19 amino acids. CDR3 region: CATSRQMRLASGRGGELFF. The CDR3 region has the DNA TGTGCCACCAGCAGACAGATGAGGCTGGCTAGCGGGAGAGGCGGGGAGCTGTTTTTT.

V is TRBV18 and J is TRBJ2-6; D is perhaps TRBD1 (6 bases). The CDR3 has 21 amino acids. Trimming cost V 1 base and J 0 bases, with 22 bases left between them. Germline V gene sequence: CDR1 KGHSH, CDR2 LQKENI. CDR3 nucleotides: TGTGCCAGCTCACCACTGGGCAGGGGACATCCAGTATACTCTGGGGCCAACGTCCTGACTTTC. Translated, it gives CASSPLGRGHPVYSGANVLTF.

The chain couples TRBV4-2 to TRBJ1-2; D gene ambiguous. Trimming cost V 1 base and J 4 bases, with 4 bases left between them. Looked up from germline, CDR1 is LGHNA and CDR2 is YNFKEQ. The CDR3 has 12 residues. CDR3 loop: CASSQGLYGYTF. The CDR3 DNA reads as TGTGCCAGCAGCCAAGGGCTCTATGGCTACACCTTC.